Each of the 9 T cell receptor beta chains below was sequenced from the same sample in a study of PD-1 blockade in classical Hodgkin lymphoma. Relapses following autologous stem cell transplantation were seen in all patients, with brentuximab vedotin exposure varying. Clones were sequenced by immunoSEQ multiplex PCR, and TCRdb holds only the in-frame ones, with some missing. The table shows tens of thousands of clones, with roughly 73% occurring only once. The source was peripheral blood mononuclear cells (PBMCs), collected before the second cycle of nivolumab. All receptors come from a human donor with classical Hodgkin lymphoma.

J is TRBJ1-1 and V is TRBV11-3; no reliable D call. V was cut by 2 bases and J by 4 bases, with 8 bases left in between. The CDR3 has 13 residues. In germline, CDR1 is SGHNT, CDR2 YENEEA. The CDR3 loop is CASSLSGFTEAFF. The CDR3 DNA sequence: TGTGCCAGCAGCTTATCTGGGTTCACTGAAGCTTTCTTT.

The rearrangement joins TRBV7-6 to TRBJ2-7, with D possibly matching TRBD1 (5 bases). Per the germline V gene, CDR1 is SGHVS and CDR2 is FNYEAQ. V gave up 5 bases and J gave up 3 bases, with 11 bases separating them. This CDR3 comprises 13 residues. Here the CDR3 DNA reads TGTGCCAGCAGCCGCGACAGAGACTACGAGCAGTACTTC. This encodes CASSRDRDYEQYF.

V gene TRBV6-6 combines with J gene TRBJ2-7, with 8 bases that match TRBD1. V shed 2 bases, J shed 2 bases, and the junction held 5 bases outside the gene matches. The CDR3 is 15 amino acids. The V gene's germline CDR1 is MNHNY and CDR2 SVGAGI (reference sequence). The CDR3: CASSYVGQGAYEQYF. The DNA for the CDR3 is TGTGCCAGCAGTTACGTAGGACAGGGAGCCTACGAGCAGTACTTC.

The chain joins TRBV11-3 to TRBJ2-5; a weak D match, TRBD1 (6 bases). The CDR3 extends over 14 amino acids. Trimming pared 5 bases from V and 4 bases from J, leaving 14 bases between. The germline V gene has CDR1 SGHNT and CDR2 YENEEA. CDR3 sequence reads: CASSVSEGGETQYF. CDR3 in DNA: TGTGCCAGCAGCGTTAGCGAAGGGGGAGAGACCCAGTACTTC. Supplemented by reference TRBV11-3 and TRBJ2-5, the full variable domain reads EAGVVQSPRYKIIEKKQPVAFWCNPISGHNTLYWYLQNLGQGPELLIRYENEEAVDDSQLPKDRFSAERLKGVDSTLKIQPAELGDSAVYLCASSVSEGGETQYFGPGTRLLVL.

J is TRBJ1-1 and V is TRBV28; 12 bases are shared with TRBD1. The CDR3 has 20 residues. Germline values: CDR1 MDHEN, CDR2 SYDVKM. Germline trimming cut 1 base from V and 3 bases from J; bases unmatched to any gene: 15. CDR3 in amino acids: CASSLLRFTGTGGLDTEAFF. CDR3 in DNA: TGTGCCAGCAGTTTATTGCGCTTCACCGGGACAGGGGGCCTAGACACTGAAGCTTTCTTT.

The V call is TRBV5-5, the J call TRBJ2-3, with D uncertain. Per germline, CDR1 SGHKS and CDR2 YYEKEE (reference sequence). The V and J ends lost 1 base and 1 base respectively, with 10 bases between them. The CDR3 loop spans 15 amino acids. The DNA for the CDR3 is TGTGCCAGCAGCTTGAGCCCAAGGGGCACAGATACGCAGTATTTT. Translating it yields CASSLSPRGTDTQYF.

The chain couples TRBV25-1 to TRBJ1-2, with D possibly being TRBD1 (5 bases). CDR1 and CDR2 from the germline V gene are MGHDK and SYGVNS. V was pared by 6 bases and J by 4 bases, with 18 bases between. The CDR3 covers 15 residues. The DNA for the CDR3 is TGTGCCAGCAGCCTTGGTGGGGCAATCGGCTATGGCTACACCTTC. It specifies CASSLGGAIGYGYTF.

This clone was seen a handful of times. The chain has TRBV7-3 and TRBJ1-1, with 7 bases that match TRBD1. The germline V gene has CDR1 SGHTA and CDR2 FQGTGA. The CDR3 length is 13 residues. V was pared by 4 bases and J by 9 bases, with 8 bases of the junction left unmatched. The CDR3 DNA reads as TGTGCCAGCAGCTCCAGGGGGGCGGATAAAGCTTTCTTT. It yields the protein CASSSRGADKAFF.

In this sample, this clone turned up a few times. This chain's CDR3 is CASSLSWGSNQPQHF. The CDR3 bases are TGTGCCAGCAGTTTAAGTTGGGGGAGCAATCAGCCCCAGCATTTT. The chain carries TRBV27 and TRBJ1-5; a possible D gene is TRBD1 (5 bases). With 2 bases removed from V and 1 base from J, the gap between germline ends came to 9 bases. This CDR3 contains 15 residues. CDR1 MNHEY and CDR2 SMNVEV come from the germline V gene (reference sequence).